A selection of T cell receptor beta chains follows, all from one sample in a study of blood T cell repertoires in COVID-19. Measured with immunoSEQ multiplex PCR; TCRdb has only the in-frame clones, and not every one. The sample has about 240,000 clones; 88% are singletons. Sequences were obtained from peripheral blood. These receptor sequences come from a woman aged 25-40 years with acute or convalescent COVID-19. CDR3s include the opening cysteine and the closing phenylalanine or tryptophan. The D gene is left open where the match is weak. Rows may omit the clone size; those that give it use once, few, many or a size class.

J,D,size,V,length,DNA,CDR3
TRBJ1-6,TRBD1,once,TRBV27,15,TGTGCCAGCAGTCCTTTGACAGGGTTTAATTCACCCCTCCACTTT,CASSPLTGFNSPLHF
TRBJ2-7,-,-,TRBV29-1,11,TGCAGCGTCAGGGGTTCCTACGAGCAGTACTTC,CSVRGSYEQYF
TRBJ2-7,-,-,TRBV19,14,TGTGCCAGTAGTATGATCACAGGCCCCTACGAGCAGTACTTC,CASSMITGPYEQYF
TRBJ1-2,-,once,TRBV4-2,16,TGTGCCAGCAGCCAAGAGCGCCCCGGACAGTTTAATGGCTACACCTTC,CASSQERPGQFNGYTF
TRBJ1-6,-,-,TRBV27,15,TGTGCCAGCAGTTTAAGCGCAGGGTGGATTTCACCCCTCCACTTT,CASSLSAGWISPLHF
TRBJ2-5,-,-,TRBV15,15,TGTGCCACCAGCAGAGCGGACTATCTCAGAGAGACCCAGTACTTC,CATSRADYLRETQYF
TRBJ2-3,-,-,TRBV5-4,13,TGTGCCAGCAGCCCCAACCGACAGGATACGCAGTATTTT,CASSPNRQDTQYF
TRBJ2-1,TRBD2,-,TRBV9,15,TGTGCCAGCAGCGTGAGCGGGAGCTCCTACAATGAGCAGTTCTTC,CASSVSGSSYNEQFF
TRBJ1-6,TRBD1,-,TRBV5-3,16,TGTGCCAGAAGACAAATCATGCAGGGGGCAAATTCACCCCTCCACTTT,CARRQIMQGANSPLHF
TRBJ2-2,-,-,TRBV5-6,16,TGTGCCACCCAGCAAGGGGGGAGGGCAGGCACCGGGGAGCTGTTTTTT,CATQQGGRAGTGELFF
TRBJ2-1,TRBD2,-,TRBV7-2,17,TGTGCCAGCAGCCCAAGGACTAGCGGGAGTTTCTACAATGAGCAGTTCTTC,CASSPRTSGSFYNEQFF
TRBJ1-2,TRBD1,-,TRBV7-2,14,TGTGCCAGCAGGAAACAGGGGGTTGACTATGGCTACACCTTC,CASRKQGVDYGYTF
TRBJ1-4,-,once,TRBV2,19,TGTGCCAGCAGTGAAGCGCTTCAAGGACTCACCCCAACTAATGAAAAACTGTTTTTT,CASSEALQGLTPTNEKLFF
TRBJ1-4,-,few,TRBV27,15,TGTGCCAGCAGTTTAGTTTCGGGGTATAATGAAAAACTGTTTTTT,CASSLVSGYNEKLFF
TRBJ2-2,-,once,TRBV29-1,14,TGCAGCGCATGGGGGACTCGGAACACCGGGGAGCTGTTTTTT,CSAWGTRNTGELFF
TRBJ2-2,-,-,TRBV4-2,15,TGTGCCAGCAGCTGGGAGCGGTCCCTAACCGGGGAGCTGTTTTTT,CASSWERSLTGELFF
TRBJ2-5,-,-,TRBV6-2/TRBV6-3,15,TGTGCCAGCAGTTACGGGGGGACCAAGTGGGAGACCCAGTACTTC,CASSYGGTKWETQYF
TRBJ2-1,-,-,TRBV9,15,TGTGCCAGCAGCACAACAGGGTTTGATATACATGAGCAGTTCTTC,CASSTTGFDIHEQFF
TRBJ2-2,-,once,TRBV6-5,15,TGTGCCAGCAGCAGGGTGCGCGGGATGGGTGGGGAGCTGTTTTTT,CASSRVRGMGGELFF
TRBJ2-1,-,-,TRBV30,14,TGTGCCTGGAGTGAAGCGGCCCCCTACAATGAGCAGTTCTTC,CAWSEAAPYNEQFF
TRBJ2-3,-,-,TRBV19,15,TGTGCCAGTAGTCTTGCCGCGAGGAACACAGATACGCAGTATTTT,CASSLAARNTDTQYF
TRBJ2-4,TRBD1,-,TRBV7-8,19,TGTGCCAGCAGCTTACCGGGACAGGGGGCGCAACTAGCCAAAAACATTCAGTACTTC,CASSLPGQGAQLAKNIQYF
TRBJ1-1,-,-,TRBV10-3,13,TGTGCCATCAGAGCAGGGCCTGGCGCTGAAGCTTTCTTT,CAIRAGPGAEAFF
TRBJ2-1,TRBD1,once,TRBV15,15,TGTGCCACCAGCAGAGATGGACAGGGGAAGGATGAGCAGTTCTTC,CATSRDGQGKDEQFF
TRBJ2-1,-,-,TRBV19,12,TGTGCCAGTAGCCCTGGGGGCGATGAGCAGTTCTTC,CASSPGGDEQFF
TRBJ1-2,-,once,TRBV9,15,TGTGCCAGCAGCGTAGGTGGGACTTCTAACTATGGCTACACCTTC,CASSVGGTSNYGYTF
TRBJ2-7,TRBD1,-,TRBV9,13,TGTGCCAGCAGTAGACAGGGAGACTACGAGCAGTACTTC,CASSRQGDYEQYF
TRBJ1-4,-,-,TRBV15,12,TGTGCCACCAGCAGAGAACTTGAAAAACTGTTTTTT,CATSRELEKLFF
TRBJ2-7,-,-,TRBV18,13,TGTGCCAGCTCACCCAAATCTCTGGCCGAGCAGTACTTC,CASSPKSLAEQYF
TRBJ2-2,-,-,TRBV12-5,14,TGTGCTAGTGGTTCCTCCGCCTGGGGCCGGGAGCTGTTTTTT,CASGSSAWGRELFF
TRBJ2-1,-,-,TRBV14,14,TGTGCCAGCAGCCAAGGAGCTCCCTACAATGAGCAGTTCTTC,CASSQGAPYNEQFF